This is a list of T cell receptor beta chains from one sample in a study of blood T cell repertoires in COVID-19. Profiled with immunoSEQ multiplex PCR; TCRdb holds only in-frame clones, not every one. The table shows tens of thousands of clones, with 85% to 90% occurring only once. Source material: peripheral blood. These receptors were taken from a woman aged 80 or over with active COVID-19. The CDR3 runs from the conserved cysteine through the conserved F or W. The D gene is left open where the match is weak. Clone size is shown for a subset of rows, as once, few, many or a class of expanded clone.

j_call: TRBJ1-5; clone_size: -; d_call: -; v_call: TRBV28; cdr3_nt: TGTGCCAGCATAGAGGGCGCGGGTCAGCCCCAGCATTTT; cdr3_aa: CASIEGAGQPQHF
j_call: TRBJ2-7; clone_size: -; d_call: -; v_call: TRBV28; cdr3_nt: TGTGCCAGCAGTCAGACTCGCTACGAGCAGTACTTC; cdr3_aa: CASSQTRYEQYF
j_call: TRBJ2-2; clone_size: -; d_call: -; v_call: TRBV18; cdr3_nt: TGTGCCAGCTCACCTACAGGGTCCACCGGGGAGCTGTTTTTT; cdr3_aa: CASSPTGSTGELFF
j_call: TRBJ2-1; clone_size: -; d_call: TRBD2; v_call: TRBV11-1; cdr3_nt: TGTGCCAGCAGTTTAACTAGCGGGAGCTACAATGAGCAGTTCTTC; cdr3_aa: CASSLTSGSYNEQFF
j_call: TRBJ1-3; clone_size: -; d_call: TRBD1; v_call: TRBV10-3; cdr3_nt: TGTGCCATCAGTAACGGACAGGGTGATCTTGGAAACACCATATATTTT; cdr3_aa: CAISNGQGDLGNTIYF
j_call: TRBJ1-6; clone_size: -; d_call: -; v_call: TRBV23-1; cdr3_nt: TGCGCCAGCAGTCAATCGATTAGGGGTAGGGATTCACCCCTCCACTTT; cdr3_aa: CASSQSIRGRDSPLHF
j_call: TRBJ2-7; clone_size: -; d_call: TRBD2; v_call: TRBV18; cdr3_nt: TGTGCCAGCTCACCACCGCAGCGGGAAACCTACGAGCAGTACTTC; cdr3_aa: CASSPPQRETYEQYF
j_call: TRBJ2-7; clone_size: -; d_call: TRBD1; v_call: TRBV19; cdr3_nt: TGTGCCAGTAGTAGGAAGGGGGCGTTGGACTTC; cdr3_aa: CASSRKGALDF
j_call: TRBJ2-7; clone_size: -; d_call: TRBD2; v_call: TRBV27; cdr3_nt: TGTGCCAGCAGTTTCTCTCGTCGGGCTAGCGGGAGGCCTACCAGGGAGCCACCCACCTACGAGCAGTACTTC; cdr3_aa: CASSFSRRASGRPTREPPTYEQYF
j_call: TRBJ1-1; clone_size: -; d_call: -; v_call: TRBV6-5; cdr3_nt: TGTGCCAGCAGTTCCGCCCGAGGGGAAGCTTTCTTT; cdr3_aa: CASSSARGEAFF
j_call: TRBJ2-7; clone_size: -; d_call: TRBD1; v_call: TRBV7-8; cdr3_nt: TGTGCCAGCAGCTCAACCAGATGGACGGGACAGGGGCCAGTCGAGCAGTACTTC; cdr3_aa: CASSSTRWTGQGPVEQYF
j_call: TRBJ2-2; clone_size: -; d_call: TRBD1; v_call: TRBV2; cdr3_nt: TGTGCCAGCACCGAACAGGGGGGGAACACCGGGGAGCTGTTTTTT; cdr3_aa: CASTEQGGNTGELFF
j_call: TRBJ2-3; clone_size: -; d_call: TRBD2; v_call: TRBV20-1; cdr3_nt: TGCAGTGCTAGTGGATTGCGGGGGAGGGGAGATACGCAGTATTTT; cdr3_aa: CSASGLRGRGDTQYF
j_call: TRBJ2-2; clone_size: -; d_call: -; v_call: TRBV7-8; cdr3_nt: TGTGCCAGCAGTCTAAACGTGGGGGCAGGCACCGGGGAGCTGTTTTTT; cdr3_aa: CASSLNVGAGTGELFF
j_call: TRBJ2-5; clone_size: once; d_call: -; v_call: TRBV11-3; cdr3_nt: TGTGCCAGCAGCTTAACAGGCGTGGGAGAGACCCAGTACTTC; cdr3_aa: CASSLTGVGETQYF
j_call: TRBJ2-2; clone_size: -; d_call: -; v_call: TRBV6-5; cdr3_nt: TGTGCCAGCAGACCAGGGTCGACGGGGGAGCTGTTTTTT; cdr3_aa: CASRPGSTGELFF
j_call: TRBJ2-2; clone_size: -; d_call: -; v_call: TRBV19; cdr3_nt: TGTGCCAGTAGTCCCAAGACATTCACCGGGGAGCTGTTTTTT; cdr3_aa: CASSPKTFTGELFF
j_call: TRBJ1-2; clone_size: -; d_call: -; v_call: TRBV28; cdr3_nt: TGTGCCAGCAGTTTGGCCAGTTACTATGGCTACACCTTC; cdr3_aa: CASSLASYYGYTF
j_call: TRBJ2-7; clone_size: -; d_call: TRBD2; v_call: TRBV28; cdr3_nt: TGTGCCAGCAGCAGCCCCAATAGCGGGAACTACGAGCAGTACTTC; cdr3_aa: CASSSPNSGNYEQYF
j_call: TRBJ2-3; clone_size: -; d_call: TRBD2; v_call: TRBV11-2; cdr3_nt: TGTGCCAGCAGCTTAGTAAACGGGAGGGCCTCAGATACGCAGTATTTT; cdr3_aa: CASSLVNGRASDTQYF
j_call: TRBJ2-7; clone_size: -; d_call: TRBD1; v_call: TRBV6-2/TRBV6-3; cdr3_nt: TGTGCCAGCAGTTTCTTTGGGACAGGGGGCTTCTACGAGCAGTACTTC; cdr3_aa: CASSFFGTGGFYEQYF
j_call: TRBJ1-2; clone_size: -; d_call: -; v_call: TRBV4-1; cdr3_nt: TGCGCCAGCAGCATAGATAGAGGCTATGGCTACACCTTC; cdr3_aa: CASSIDRGYGYTF
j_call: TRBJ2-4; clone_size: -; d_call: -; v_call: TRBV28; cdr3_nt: TGTGCCAGCAGTTCGGTAGTGAACATTCAGTACTTC; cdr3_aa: CASSSVVNIQYF
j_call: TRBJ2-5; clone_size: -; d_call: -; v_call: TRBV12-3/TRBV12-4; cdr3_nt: TGTGCCAGCAGTTTAAAGGGGGAGACCCAGTACTTC; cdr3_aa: CASSLKGETQYF
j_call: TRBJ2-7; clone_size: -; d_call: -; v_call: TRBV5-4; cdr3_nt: TGTGCCAGCAGCTGGCAGGGTTCCCTCTTCTCCTACGAGCAGTACTTC; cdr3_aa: CASSWQGSLFSYEQYF
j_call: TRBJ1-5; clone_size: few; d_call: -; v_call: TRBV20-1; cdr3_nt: TGCAGTGCTAGTCGGAGGGAAAATCAGCCCCAGCATTTT; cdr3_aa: CSASRRENQPQHF
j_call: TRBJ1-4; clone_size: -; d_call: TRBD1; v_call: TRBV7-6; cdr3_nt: TGTGCCAGCAGCTTAGTCACAGGGGCTAATGAAAAACTGTTTTTT; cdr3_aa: CASSLVTGANEKLFF
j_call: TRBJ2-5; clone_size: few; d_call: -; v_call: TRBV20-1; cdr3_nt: TGCAGTGCTTGGGGCACGGAGACCCAGTACTTC; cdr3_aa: CSAWGTETQYF
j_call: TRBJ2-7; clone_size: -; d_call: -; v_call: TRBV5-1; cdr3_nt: TGCGCCAGCAGTCCGATCGCAGGGTGGGACGAGCAGTACTTC; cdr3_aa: CASSPIAGWDEQYF
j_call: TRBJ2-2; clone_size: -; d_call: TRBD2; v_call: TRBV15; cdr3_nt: TGTGCCACCAGCAGCGCTCCTCTAGCGGGAGGGCCCGGGGAGCTGTTTTTT; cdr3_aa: CATSSAPLAGGPGELFF
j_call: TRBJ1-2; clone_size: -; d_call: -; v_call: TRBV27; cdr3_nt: TGTGCCAGCAGTTTAGGGGGGAAATATGGCTACACCTTC; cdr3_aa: CASSLGGKYGYTF
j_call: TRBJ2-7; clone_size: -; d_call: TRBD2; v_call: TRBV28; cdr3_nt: TGTGCCAGCAGTGTACTAGCGGGAGGGCGCTACGAGCAGTACTTC; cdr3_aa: CASSVLAGGRYEQYF
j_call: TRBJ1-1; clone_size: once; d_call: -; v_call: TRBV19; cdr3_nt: TGTGCCAGTGGGGAGGGGATTGGCACTGAAGCTTTCTTT; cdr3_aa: CASGEGIGTEAFF
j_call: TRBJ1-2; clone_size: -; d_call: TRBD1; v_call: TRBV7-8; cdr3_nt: TGTGCCAGCAGCTTAGCGCAGGGGGTTGGCTCTGGCTACACCTTC; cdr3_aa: CASSLAQGVGSGYTF
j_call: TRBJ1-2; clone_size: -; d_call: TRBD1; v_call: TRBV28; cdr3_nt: TGTGCCAGCACCCCTCCGCTACAGGGGGCGTATGGCTACACCTTC; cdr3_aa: CASTPPLQGAYGYTF
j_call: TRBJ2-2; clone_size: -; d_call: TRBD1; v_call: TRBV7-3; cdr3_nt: TGTGCCAGCAGCCCCCGGGGACAGGGTGTCACCGGGGAGCTGTTTTTT; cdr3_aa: CASSPRGQGVTGELFF
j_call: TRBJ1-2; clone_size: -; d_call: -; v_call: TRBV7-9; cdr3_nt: TGTGCCAGCAGCTTAGCGAGAGGGCCGGGGGGCTACACCTTC; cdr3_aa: CASSLARGPGGYTF
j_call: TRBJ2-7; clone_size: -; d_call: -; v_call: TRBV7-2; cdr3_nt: TGTGCCAGCAGCTTCAACAGGGTATACGAGCAGTACTTC; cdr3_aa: CASSFNRVYEQYF
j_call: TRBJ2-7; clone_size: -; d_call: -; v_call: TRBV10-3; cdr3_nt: TGTGCCATCAGTGAGTCCGGGGACTACGAGCAGTACTTC; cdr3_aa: CAISESGDYEQYF